A single sample gave rise to the 6 T cell receptor beta chains below, sequenced in a study of shared clonotypes between healthy human individuals. As defined, naive CD8 cells were CD45RO-negative and positively selected for CCR7, with terminally differentiated effector memory CD45RA+ cells excluded. Method: immunoSEQ multiplex PCR; TCRdb's copy keeps in-frame clones and lacks some. The table records around 1.9 million clones, just over 90% of them present only once. The specimen sequenced was naive CD8+ T cells from PBMCs. The receptors shown here come from a man aged 18 to 29 in good health. Some clones in this sample may be carry-over from other donors' samples.

V and J are TRBV28 and TRBJ2-1, with 9 bases aligning to TRBD2. The trim removed 1 base at V and 8 bases at J, leaving 9 bases unmatched. Germline CDR1 reads MDHEN; CDR2 reads SYDVKM. CDR3 length: 16 amino acids. The CDR3 DNA follows: TGTGCCAGCAGTTTATTGCGCGGGAGGGCCTCGGATGAGCAGTTCTTC. Translation gives CASSLLRGRASDEQFF. The full variable domain, rest sourced from reference TRBV28 and TRBJ2-1, is DVKVTQSSRYLVKRTGEKVFLECVQDMDHENMFWYRQDPGLGLRLIYFSYDVKMKEKGDIPEGYSVSREKKERFSLILESASTNQTSMYLCASSLLRGRASDEQFFGPGTRLTVL.

The chain carries TRBV6-6 and TRBJ1-5; 8 nucleotides match TRBD1. V shed 6 bases and J 5 bases; nucleotides not matched to a gene: 6. CDR3 length equals 14 residues. The germline CDR1 and CDR2 sequences are MNHNY and SVGAGI (reference sequence). The CDR3 region is CASRTGAPDQPQHF. As DNA, the CDR3 is TGTGCCAGCAGGACAGGGGCACCCGATCAGCCCCAGCATTTT.

The chain employs TRBV28 and TRBJ1-5, with 10 bases that match TRBD1. The length of the CDR3 is 13 residues. Germline CDR1 and CDR2: MDHEN and SYDVKM. After removal of 10 bases from V and 6 bases from J, the junction contained 6 bases not matched to a gene. The CDR3 bases are TGTGCCAACGACAGGGGGCTAGGTCAGCCCCAGCATTTT. It encodes CANDRGLGQPQHF.

V gene TRBV12-2 combines with J gene TRBJ1-2; the table calls TRBD1, which could not be checked here. TRBV12-2 corresponds to a pseudogene. The CDR3 runs 16 residues. The CDR3 nucleotides are TGTGCAAGTCGCTTATCGTCTTTAGGGGGCGGCTATGGCTACACCTTC. Encoded protein: CASRLSSLGGGYGYTF.

The chain joins TRBV9 to TRBJ2-3; D may be TRBD1 or TRBD2 (6 bases each). The length of the CDR3 is 14 residues. Trimming removed 0 bases at V and 6 bases at J, with 11 bases between. Germline assignment: CDR1 SGDLS and CDR2 YYNGEE. The CDR3 bases are TGTGCCAGCAGCGTAGTCACAGGGAGGGATACGCAGTATTTT. It translates to CASSVVTGRDTQYF.

This chain links TRBV5-6 with TRBJ2-7, with D possibly matching TRBD2 (5 bases). V lost 2 bases to trimming and J lost 6 bases, with 9 bases between them. CDR3 length: 12 amino acids. In germline, CDR1 is SGHDT, CDR2 YYEEEE. Here the CDR3 reads CASSFEGSEQYF. In DNA form, the CDR3 reads TGTGCCAGCAGCTTCGAAGGGAGCGAGCAGTACTTC.